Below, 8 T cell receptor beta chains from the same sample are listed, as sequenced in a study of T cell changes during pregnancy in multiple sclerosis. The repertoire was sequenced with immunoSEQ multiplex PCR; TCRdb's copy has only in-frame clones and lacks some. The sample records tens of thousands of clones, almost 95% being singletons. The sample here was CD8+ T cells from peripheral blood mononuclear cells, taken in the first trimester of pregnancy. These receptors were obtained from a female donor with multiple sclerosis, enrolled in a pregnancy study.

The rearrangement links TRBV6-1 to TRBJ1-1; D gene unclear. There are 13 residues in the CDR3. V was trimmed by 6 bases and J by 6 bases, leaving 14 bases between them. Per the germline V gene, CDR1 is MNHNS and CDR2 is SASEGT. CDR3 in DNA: TGTGCCAGCAGAAGGCTCGCGGAGGCTGAAGCTTTCTTT. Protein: CASRRLAEAEAFF.

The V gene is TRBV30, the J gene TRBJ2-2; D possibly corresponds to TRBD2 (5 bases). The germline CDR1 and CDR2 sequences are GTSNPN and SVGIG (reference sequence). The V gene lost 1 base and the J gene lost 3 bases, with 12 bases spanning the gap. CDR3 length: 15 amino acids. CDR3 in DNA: TGTGCCTGGAGTGGGGCCGGGATCGACACCGGGGAGCTGTTTTTT. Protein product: CAWSGAGIDTGELFF. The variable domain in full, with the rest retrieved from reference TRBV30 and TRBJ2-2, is SQTIHQWPATLVQPVGSPLSLECTVEGTSNPNLYWYRQAAGRGLQLLFYSVGIGQISSEVPQNLSASRPQDRQFILSSKKLLLSDSGFYLCAWSGAGIDTGELFFGEGSRLTVL.

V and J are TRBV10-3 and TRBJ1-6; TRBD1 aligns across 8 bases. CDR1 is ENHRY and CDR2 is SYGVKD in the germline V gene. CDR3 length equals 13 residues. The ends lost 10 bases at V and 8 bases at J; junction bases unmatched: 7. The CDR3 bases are TGTGCCACCAGGACAGGGCGGGATTCACCCCTCCACTTT. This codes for CATRTGRDSPLHF.

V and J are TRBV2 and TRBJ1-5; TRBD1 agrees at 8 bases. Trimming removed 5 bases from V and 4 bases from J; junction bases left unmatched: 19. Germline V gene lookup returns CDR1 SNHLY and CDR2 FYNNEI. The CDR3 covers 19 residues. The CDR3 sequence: CASSHGTLDLTGGNQPQHF. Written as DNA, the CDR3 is TGTGCCAGCAGTCATGGTACGCTGGACCTCACAGGGGGTAATCAGCCCCAGCATTTT.

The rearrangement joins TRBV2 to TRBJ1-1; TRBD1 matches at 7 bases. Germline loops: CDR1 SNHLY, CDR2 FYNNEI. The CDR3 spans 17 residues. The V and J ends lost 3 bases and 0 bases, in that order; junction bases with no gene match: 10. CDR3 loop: CASSEDGRTGMNTEAFF. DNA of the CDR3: TGTGCCAGCAGTGAGGATGGTCGGACAGGAATGAACACTGAAGCTTTCTTT.

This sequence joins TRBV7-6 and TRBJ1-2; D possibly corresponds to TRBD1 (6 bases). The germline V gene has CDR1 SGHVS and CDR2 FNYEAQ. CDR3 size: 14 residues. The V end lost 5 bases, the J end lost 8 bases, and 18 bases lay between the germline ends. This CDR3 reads CASSPAGGAEGYTF. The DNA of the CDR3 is TGTGCCAGCAGCCCAGCGGGGGGCGCGGAAGGCTACACCTTC.

The CDR3, as DNA: TGTGCCAGCACAACCGACAGGGGCGTTCAGCCCCAGCATTTT. Protein: CASTTDRGVQPQHF. V is TRBV2 and J is TRBJ1-5; 8 bases align to TRBD1. The V and J ends lost 7 bases and 6 bases, in that order; junction bases with no gene match: 8. The germline V gene has CDR1 SNHLY and CDR2 FYNNEI. The CDR3 contains 14 residues.

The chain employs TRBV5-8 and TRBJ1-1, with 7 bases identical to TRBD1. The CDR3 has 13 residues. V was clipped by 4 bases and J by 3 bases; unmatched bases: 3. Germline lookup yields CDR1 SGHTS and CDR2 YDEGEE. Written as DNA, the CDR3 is TGTGCCAGCAGCGTGACAGGGTACACTGAAGCTTTCTTT. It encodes CASSVTGYTEAFF.